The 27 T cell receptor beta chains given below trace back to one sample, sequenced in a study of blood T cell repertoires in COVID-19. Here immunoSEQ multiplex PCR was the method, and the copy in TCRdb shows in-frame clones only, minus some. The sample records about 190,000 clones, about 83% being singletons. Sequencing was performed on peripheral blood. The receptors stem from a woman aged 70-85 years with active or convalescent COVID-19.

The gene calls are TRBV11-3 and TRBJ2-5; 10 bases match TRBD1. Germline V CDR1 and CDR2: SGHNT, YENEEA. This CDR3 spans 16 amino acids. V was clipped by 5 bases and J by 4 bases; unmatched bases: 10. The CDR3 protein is CASSISGTGVLETQYF. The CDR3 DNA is TGTGCCAGCAGCATATCCGGGACAGGGGTATTAGAGACCCAGTACTTC.

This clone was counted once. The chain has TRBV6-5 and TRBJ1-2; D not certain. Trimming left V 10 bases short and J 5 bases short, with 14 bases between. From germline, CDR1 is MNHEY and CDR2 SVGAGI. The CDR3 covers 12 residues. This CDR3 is CATREGFYGYTF. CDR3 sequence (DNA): TGTGCCACTCGGGAGGGTTTTTATGGCTACACCTTC.

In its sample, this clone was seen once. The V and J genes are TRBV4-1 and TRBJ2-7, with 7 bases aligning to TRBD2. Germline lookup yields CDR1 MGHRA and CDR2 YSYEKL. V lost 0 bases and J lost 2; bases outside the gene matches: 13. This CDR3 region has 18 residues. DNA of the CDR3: TGCGCCAGCAGCCAAGATCTGGAGACTAGCAGCCTGCCCTACGAGCAGTACTTC. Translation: CASSQDLETSSLPYEQYF.

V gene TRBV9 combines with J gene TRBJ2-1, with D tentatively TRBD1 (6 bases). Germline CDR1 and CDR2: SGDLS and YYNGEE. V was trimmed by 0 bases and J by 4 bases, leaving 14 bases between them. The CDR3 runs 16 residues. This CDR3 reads CASSVGTEPPYNEQFF. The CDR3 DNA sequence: TGTGCCAGCAGCGTAGGGACAGAACCGCCGTACAATGAGCAGTTCTTC.

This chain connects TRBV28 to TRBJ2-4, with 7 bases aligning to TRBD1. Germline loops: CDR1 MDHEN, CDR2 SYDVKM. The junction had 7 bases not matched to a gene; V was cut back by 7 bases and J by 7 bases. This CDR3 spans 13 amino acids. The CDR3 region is CASNNRGENIQYF. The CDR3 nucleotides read TGTGCCAGCAACAACAGGGGCGAGAACATTCAGTACTTC.

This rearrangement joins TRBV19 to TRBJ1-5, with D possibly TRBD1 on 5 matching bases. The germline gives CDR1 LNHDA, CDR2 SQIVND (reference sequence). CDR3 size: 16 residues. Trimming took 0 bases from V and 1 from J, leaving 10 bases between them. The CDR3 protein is CASSIERRGSNQPQHF. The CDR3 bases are TGTGCCAGTAGTATAGAAAGGCGGGGGAGCAATCAGCCCCAGCATTTT.

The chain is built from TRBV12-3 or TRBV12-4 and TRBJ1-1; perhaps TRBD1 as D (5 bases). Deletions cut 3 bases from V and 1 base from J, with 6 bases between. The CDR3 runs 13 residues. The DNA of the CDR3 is TGTGCCAGCAGTTTTAGGGGGAACACTGAAGCTTTCTTT. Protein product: CASSFRGNTEAFF.

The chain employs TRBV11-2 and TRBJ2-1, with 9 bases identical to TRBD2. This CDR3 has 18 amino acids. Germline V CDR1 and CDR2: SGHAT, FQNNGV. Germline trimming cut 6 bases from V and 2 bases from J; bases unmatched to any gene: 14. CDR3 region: CASSSTLPASGTYNEQFF. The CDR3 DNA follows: TGTGCCAGCAGTTCCACCCTCCCTGCTAGCGGGACCTACAATGAGCAGTTCTTC.

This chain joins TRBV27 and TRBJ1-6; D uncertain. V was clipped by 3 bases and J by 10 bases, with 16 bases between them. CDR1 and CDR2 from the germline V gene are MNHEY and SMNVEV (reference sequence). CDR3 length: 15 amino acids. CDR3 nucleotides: TGTGCCAGCAGTTTGGCGTTGAATCCGGGGTCACCCCTCCACTTT. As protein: CASSLALNPGSPLHF.

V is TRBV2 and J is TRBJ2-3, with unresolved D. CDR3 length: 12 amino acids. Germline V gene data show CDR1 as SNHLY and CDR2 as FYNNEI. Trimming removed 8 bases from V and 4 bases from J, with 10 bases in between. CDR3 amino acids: CASGPRPDTQYF. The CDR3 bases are TGTGCCAGCGGCCCGAGGCCAGATACGCAGTATTTT.

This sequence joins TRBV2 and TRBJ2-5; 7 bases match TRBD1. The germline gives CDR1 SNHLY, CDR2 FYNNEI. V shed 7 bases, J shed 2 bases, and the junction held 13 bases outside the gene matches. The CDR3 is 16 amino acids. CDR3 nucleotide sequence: TGTGCCAGCAACAGGAGGAGAGGGGGCGGGCAAGAGACCCAGTACTTC. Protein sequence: CASNRRRGGGQETQYF.

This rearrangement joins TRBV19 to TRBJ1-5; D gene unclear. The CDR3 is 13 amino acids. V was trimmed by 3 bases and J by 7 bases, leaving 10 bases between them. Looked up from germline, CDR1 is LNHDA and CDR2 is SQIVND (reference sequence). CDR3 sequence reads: CASSITENQPQHF. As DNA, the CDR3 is TGTGCCAGTAGTATCACAGAAAACCAGCCCCAGCATTTT.

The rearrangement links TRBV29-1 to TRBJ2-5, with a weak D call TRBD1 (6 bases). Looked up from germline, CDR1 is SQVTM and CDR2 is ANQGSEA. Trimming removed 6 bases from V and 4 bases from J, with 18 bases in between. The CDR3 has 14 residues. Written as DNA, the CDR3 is TGCAGCGTGGCCTCAGGGGCTGAGGGAGAGACCCAGTACTTC. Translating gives CSVASGAEGETQYF. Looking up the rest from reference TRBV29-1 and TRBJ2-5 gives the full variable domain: SAVISQKPSRDICQRGTSLTIQCQVDSQVTMMFWYRQQPGQSLTLIATANQGSEATYESGFVIDKFPISRPNLTFSTLTVSNMSPEDSSIYLCSVASGAEGETQYFGPGTRLLVL.

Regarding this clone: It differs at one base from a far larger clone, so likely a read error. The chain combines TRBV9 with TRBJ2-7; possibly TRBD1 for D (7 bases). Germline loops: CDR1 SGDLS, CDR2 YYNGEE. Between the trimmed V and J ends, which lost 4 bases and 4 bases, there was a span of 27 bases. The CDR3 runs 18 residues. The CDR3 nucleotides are TGTGCCAGCAGCATAGATGTCGGAGGAGGGGGCGAGGGATACGAGCAGTACTTC. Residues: CASSIDVGGGGEGYEQYF.

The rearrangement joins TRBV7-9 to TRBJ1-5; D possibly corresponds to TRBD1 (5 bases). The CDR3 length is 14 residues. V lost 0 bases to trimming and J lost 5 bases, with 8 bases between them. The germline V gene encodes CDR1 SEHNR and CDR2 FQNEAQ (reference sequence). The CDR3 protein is CASSLAGGHQPQHF. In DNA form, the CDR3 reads TGTGCCAGCAGCTTAGCGGGGGGTCATCAGCCCCAGCATTTT.

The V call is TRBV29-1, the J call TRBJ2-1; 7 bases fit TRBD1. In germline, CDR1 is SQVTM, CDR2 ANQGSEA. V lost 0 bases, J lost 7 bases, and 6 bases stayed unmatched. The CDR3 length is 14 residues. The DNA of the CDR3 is TGCAGCGTTGAAGAGACAGGGAGTTATAATGAGCAGTTCTTC. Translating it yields CSVEETGSYNEQFF.

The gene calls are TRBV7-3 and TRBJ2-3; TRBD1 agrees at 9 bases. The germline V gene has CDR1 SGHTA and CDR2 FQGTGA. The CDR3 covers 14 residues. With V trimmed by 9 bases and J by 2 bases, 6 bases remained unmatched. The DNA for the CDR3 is TGTGCCAGTGGGACAGGGAGAATCACAGATACGCAGTATTTT. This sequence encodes CASGTGRITDTQYF.

In DNA, the CDR3 is TGTGCCAGCACCCCGACAGCGGGAGAAGCCTACGAGCAGTACTTC. It codes for CASTPTAGEAYEQYF. The J gene is TRBJ2-7, the V gene TRBV2; TRBD2 matches at 8 bases. Losses at the gene ends were 7 bases for V and 2 bases for J; bases not matched to a gene: 10. This CDR3 has 15 amino acids. Germline assignment: CDR1 SNHLY and CDR2 FYNNEI.

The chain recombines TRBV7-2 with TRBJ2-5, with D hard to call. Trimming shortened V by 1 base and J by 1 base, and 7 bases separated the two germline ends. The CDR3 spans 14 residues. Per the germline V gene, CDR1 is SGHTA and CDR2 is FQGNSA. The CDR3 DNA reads TGTGCCAGCAGCTTAGTGGAGTTCCAAGAGACCCAGTACTTC. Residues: CASSLVEFQETQYF.

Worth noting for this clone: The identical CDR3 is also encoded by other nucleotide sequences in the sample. This chain's CDR3 is CASSYSRRGGETQYF. In DNA form, the CDR3 reads TGTGCCAGCAGTTACTCCCGCAGGGGTGGCGAGACCCAGTACTTC. This chain joins TRBV6-5 and TRBJ2-5; the D gene is possibly TRBD1 (6 bases). In germline, CDR1 is MNHEY, CDR2 SVGAGI. Trimming removed 0 bases from V and 5 bases from J, with 13 bases in between. The CDR3 has 15 residues.

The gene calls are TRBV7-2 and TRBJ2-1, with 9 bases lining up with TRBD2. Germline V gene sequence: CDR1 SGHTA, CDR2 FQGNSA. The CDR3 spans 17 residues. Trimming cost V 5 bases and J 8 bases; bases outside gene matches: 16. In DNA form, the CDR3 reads TGTGCCAGCAGCCTCCGGAAAGCGGGAGGTACGGGCGATGAGCAGTTCTTC. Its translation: CASSLRKAGGTGDEQFF. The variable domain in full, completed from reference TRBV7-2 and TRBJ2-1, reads GAGVSQSPSNKVTEKGKDVELRCDPISGHTALYWYRQSLGQGLEFLIYFQGNSAPDKSGLPSDRFSAERTGGSVSTLTIQRTQQEDSAVYLCASSLRKAGGTGDEQFFGPGTRLTVL.

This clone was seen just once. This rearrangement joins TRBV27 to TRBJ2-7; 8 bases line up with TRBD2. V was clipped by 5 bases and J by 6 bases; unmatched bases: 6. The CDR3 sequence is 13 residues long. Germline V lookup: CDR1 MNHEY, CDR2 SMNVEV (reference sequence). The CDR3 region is CASSNSGRSEQYF. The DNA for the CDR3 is TGTGCCAGCAGTAACAGCGGGAGAAGCGAGCAGTACTTC.

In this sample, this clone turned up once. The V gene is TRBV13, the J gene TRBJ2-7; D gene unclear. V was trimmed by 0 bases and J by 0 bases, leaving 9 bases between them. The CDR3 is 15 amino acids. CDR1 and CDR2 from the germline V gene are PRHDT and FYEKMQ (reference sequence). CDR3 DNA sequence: TGTGCCAGCAGCTTAGGTCGTCTCAGCTCCTACGAGCAGTACTTC. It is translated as CASSLGRLSSYEQYF.

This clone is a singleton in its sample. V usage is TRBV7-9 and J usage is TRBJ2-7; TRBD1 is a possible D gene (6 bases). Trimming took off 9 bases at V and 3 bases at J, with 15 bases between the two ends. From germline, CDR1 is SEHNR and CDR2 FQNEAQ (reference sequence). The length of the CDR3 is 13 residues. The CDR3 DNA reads TGTGCCAGTTCTCGGACAGTGGGCTACGAGCAGTACTTC. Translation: CASSRTVGYEQYF.

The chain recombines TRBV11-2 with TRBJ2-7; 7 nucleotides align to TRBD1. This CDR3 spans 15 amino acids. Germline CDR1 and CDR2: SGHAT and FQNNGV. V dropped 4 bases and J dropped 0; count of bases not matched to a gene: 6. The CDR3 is CASSSPGQSSYEQYF. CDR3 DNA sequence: TGTGCCAGCAGCTCACCGGGACAGAGCTCCTACGAGCAGTACTTC.

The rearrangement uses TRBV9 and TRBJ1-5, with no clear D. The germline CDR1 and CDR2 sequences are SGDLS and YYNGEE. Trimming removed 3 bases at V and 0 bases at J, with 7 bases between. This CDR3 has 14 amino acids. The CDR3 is CASSGGYSNQPQHF. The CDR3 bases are TGTGCCAGCAGCGGAGGGTATAGCAATCAGCCCCAGCATTTT.

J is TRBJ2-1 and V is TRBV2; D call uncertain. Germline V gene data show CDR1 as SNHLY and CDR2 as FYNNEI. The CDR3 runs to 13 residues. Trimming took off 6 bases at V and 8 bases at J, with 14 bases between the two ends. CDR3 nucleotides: TGTGCCAGCAGCGGCCGACTTTGGGATGAGCAGTTCTTC. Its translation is CASSGRLWDEQFF.